The present T cell receptor beta chain was sequenced within a study of blood T cell repertoires in COVID-19. As for the study in general: From the United States, Italy and Spain came samples of acute and convalescent COVID-19. T cells, B-cell-depleted T cells, or PBMCs provided the cDNA or gDNA that served as material.

Per the study methods: Using reference gene primer amplification, nucleated cell counts were estimated. Produced via immunoSEQ multiplex PCR; TCRdb's table is partial and in-frame only. D and trimming were read from the DNA, whereas the V and J calls and clone size are those reported in that table. Among tens of thousands of clones listed, around nine tenths were seen once. The receptor comes from a man aged 55 to 70 with active or convalescent COVID-19. Material: peripheral blood.

The CDR3 reads CASSRDTHNQPQHF. CDR3 sequence (DNA): TGTGCCAGCAGCCGGGACACCCACAATCAGCCCCAGCATTTT. The rearrangement joins TRBV7-2 to TRBJ1-5; maybe TRBD1 (6 bases). The length of the CDR3 is 14 residues. The germline V and J ends were trimmed by 5 bases and 3 bases, with 11 bases remaining between them. Germline-derived CDR1 and CDR2 are SGHTA and FQGNSA. Filled out from reference TRBV7-2 and TRBJ1-5, the complete variable domain reads GAGVSQSPSNKVTEKGKDVELRCDPISGHTALYWYRQSLGQGLEFLIYFQGNSAPDKSGLPSDRFSAERTGGSVSTLTIQRTQQEDSAVYLCASSRDTHNQPQHFGDGTRLSIL.